This T cell receptor (beta chain) originates from a study of T cells in Graves' hyperthyroidism and ophthalmopathy. General study findings and limits: It was a median roughly six months before onset that the model predicted ophthalmopathy.

This clonotype appeared many times. Antigen specificity is unknown. The trim removed 5 bases at V and 9 bases at J, leaving 11 bases unmatched. This CDR3 has 14 amino acids. The germline V gene has CDR1 SNHLY and CDR2 FYNNEI. Authors of the study amplified TCR beta CDR3 regions from RNA transcripts. The TCR CDR3 was amplified in a first-round RT-PCR using the HTBI primer set. From the multiplex PCR reads, TCRdb called clonotypes with MiXCR, one entry per CDR3 protein. The sample yields a few hundred thousand distinct CDR3 sequences, around 42% seen once. The receptor was isolated from a woman younger than 30 with Graves' hyperthyroidism. The genes are TRBV2 and TRBJ1-2; TRBD1 matches at 8 bases. The sequenced sample consisted of peripheral blood or thyroid tissue (not recorded which). In DNA form, the CDR3 reads TGTGCCAGCAGTCTTGTCACAGGGGGTAATAGCTACACCTTC. It encodes CASSLVTGGNSYTF.